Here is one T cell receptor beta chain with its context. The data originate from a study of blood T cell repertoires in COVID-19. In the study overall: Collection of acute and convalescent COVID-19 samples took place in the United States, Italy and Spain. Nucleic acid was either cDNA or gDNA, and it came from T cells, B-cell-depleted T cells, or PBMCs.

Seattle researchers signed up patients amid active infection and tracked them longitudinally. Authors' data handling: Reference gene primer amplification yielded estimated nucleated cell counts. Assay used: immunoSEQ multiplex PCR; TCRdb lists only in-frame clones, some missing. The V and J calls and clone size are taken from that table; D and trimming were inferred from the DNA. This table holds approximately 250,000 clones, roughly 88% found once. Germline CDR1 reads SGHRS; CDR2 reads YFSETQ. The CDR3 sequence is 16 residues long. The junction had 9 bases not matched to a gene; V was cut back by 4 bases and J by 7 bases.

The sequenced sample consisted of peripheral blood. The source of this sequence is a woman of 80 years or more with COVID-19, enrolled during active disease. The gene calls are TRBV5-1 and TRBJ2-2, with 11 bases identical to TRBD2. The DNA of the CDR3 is TGCGCCAGCAGCCTTACTAGCGGGGGTCTGAGCGGGGAGCTGTTTTTT. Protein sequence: CASSLTSGGLSGELFF.